The source of this TCR beta chain is a study of shared clonotypes between healthy human individuals. Source study methods: Quality scores were absent from the junction-only immunoSEQ sequences, so filtering differed. Produced via immunoSEQ multiplex PCR; TCRdb's table is partial and in-frame only. V, J and clone size reflect that table, while D and trimming were determined from the DNA. The sample holds around 1,900,000 clones, 93% seen once. The CDR3 consists of 15 residues. The V gene lost 6 bases and the J gene lost 4 bases, with 15 bases spanning the gap. Germline values: CDR1 MRHNA, CDR2 SNTAGT. Cells designated naive CD8 were CD45RO-negative and were positively selected for CCR7, with terminally differentiated effector memory CD45RA+ cells excluded.

This receptor was taken from a man aged 18 to 29 in good health. Some clones in this sample may be carry-over from other donors' samples. This sequence joins TRBV6-4 and TRBJ2-2; no reliable D call. The sample comprised naive CD8+ T cells from PBMCs. CDR3 DNA: TGTGCCAGCAGGGCTGAAATCGGCCCCACCGGGGAGCTGTTTTTT. Translating gives CASRAEIGPTGELFF.